These T cell receptor beta chains were read from a single sample in a study of cytotoxic CD8 clonotypes in ibrutinib-treated CLL. Libraries were prepared by immunoSEQ multiplex PCR; TCRdb keeps only in-frame clonotypes and omits some of them. The sample lists over 120,000 clones; 70% to 80% were seen once. Sequencing used PBMCs, obtained after 12 months of ibrutinib treatment. The receptors come from a human donor with chronic lymphocytic leukemia. CDR3s include the opening cysteine and the closing phenylalanine or tryptophan. Each record gives: V gene, J gene, D gene, clone size, CDR3 DNA, CDR3 protein. D genes are given only for firm matches. Only part of the rows carry a size: once, few, many, or a class if the clone is expanded.

TRBV11-3	TRBJ2-3	TRBD2	-	TGTGCCAGCAGCTCGGGACTAGCGGGTACGCAGTATTTT	CASSSGLAGTQYF
TRBV6-5	TRBJ2-7	-	-	TGTGCCAGCAGTGGGTCCTACGAGCAGTACTTC	CASSGSYEQYF
TRBV28	TRBJ1-1	-	few	TGTGCCAGCAGTAAGCGACTGACAGGAATGAACACTGAAGCTTTCTTT	CASSKRLTGMNTEAFF
TRBV7-8	TRBJ2-7	TRBD2	few	TGTGCCAGCAGCTTGGGACTAGGGTCCTACGAGCAGTACTTC	CASSLGLGSYEQYF
TRBV27	TRBJ2-1	TRBD2	-	TGTGCCAGCAGTTTGGGACTAGCGGGAGACGATGAGCAGTTCTTC	CASSLGLAGDDEQFF
TRBV7-9	TRBJ1-1	TRBD1	few	TGTGCCAGCAGCTTAGGACAGGGGGTTAAGATGAACACTGAAGCTTTCTTT	CASSLGQGVKMNTEAFF
TRBV6-6	TRBJ2-7	TRBD2	-	TGTGCCAGCATCGAGACTAGCGACTCCTACGAGCAGTACTTC	CASIETSDSYEQYF
TRBV4-3	TRBJ1-1	TRBD1	-	TGCGCCAGCAGCCCGGGACAGGGGGACACTGAAGCTTTCTTT	CASSPGQGDTEAFF
TRBV18	TRBJ2-3	TRBD2	-	TGTGCCAGCTCACGTTGGGGCGGACTAGCGGGAGCGGATACGCAGTATTTT	CASSRWGGLAGADTQYF
TRBV7-2	TRBJ1-2	-	few	TGTGCCAGCAGCTTAGCGTTCTATGGCTACACCTTC	CASSLAFYGYTF
TRBV30	TRBJ2-3	TRBD1	-	TGTGCCTGGAGTGCCCCGACAGGGGGGACAGATACGCAGTATTTT	CAWSAPTGGTDTQYF
TRBV6-6	TRBJ1-1	-	few	TGTGCCAGCAGTTACCATCCCTCGATAGGGAACACTGAAGCTTTCTTT	CASSYHPSIGNTEAFF
TRBV12-5	TRBJ1-5	-	-	TGTGCTAGTGGTTTGGTAGGTCTACTAGGGCCTCCCACTGTAGTAGGCAATCAGCCCCAGCATTTT	CASGLVGLLGPPTVVGNQPQHF
TRBV29-1	TRBJ2-5	TRBD1	-	TGCAGCGTCGGACAGGGGGCAGGGGAGACCCAGTACTTC	CSVGQGAGETQYF
TRBV4-3	TRBJ2-3	TRBD2	-	TGCGCCAGCAGCCAAGAACTAGCGGGAGGGCTGGATACGCAGTATTTT	CASSQELAGGLDTQYF
TRBV11-2	TRBJ2-7	-	once	TGTGCCACGCTACCGAACCCCGGACCATCCTACGAGCAGTACTTC	CATLPNPGPSYEQYF
TRBV6-1	TRBJ2-3	-	-	TGTGCCAGCAGTGGTTCGAGAGGCGCAGACGATAGCACAGATACGCAGTATTTT	CASSGSRGADDSTDTQYF
TRBV7-9	TRBJ2-5	-	-	TGTGCCAGCAGCTGGACCCAAGAGACCCAGTACTTC	CASSWTQETQYF
TRBV6-5	TRBJ1-5	-	-	TGTGCCACTGTAGACAATTCAGCGTATCAGCCCCAGCATTTT	CATVDNSAYQPQHF
TRBV2	TRBJ2-6	-	-	TGTGCCAGTGGGAACAGGAAGGGAACTGGTGCCAACGTCCTGACTTTC	CASGNRKGTGANVLTF
TRBV2	TRBJ2-5	TRBD1	-	TGTGCCAGCAGGGCTGGACAGGGAGAGACCCAGTACTTC	CASRAGQGETQYF
TRBV5-1	TRBJ2-1	TRBD1	-	TGCGCCAGCAGCTACAGGACAGGGTACCCGAATGAGCAGTTCTTC	CASSYRTGYPNEQFF
TRBV28	TRBJ2-7	TRBD2	-	TGTGCCAGCAGTTCAATCATGAGCGGGAGCTCCTACGAGCAGTACTTC	CASSSIMSGSSYEQYF
TRBV4-3	TRBJ2-7	-	once	TGCGCCAGCAGCCAAGAGACTGCAAAAAGCTCCTACGAGCAGTACTTC	CASSQETAKSSYEQYF